Sequencing of this T cell receptor (beta chain) was carried out in a study of T cells in tuberculosis (dated 2018 in TCRdb). Concerning the study at large: In the study, CD1B tetramers and high-throughput TCR immunosequencing were combined to characterize T cells specific for the mycobacterial lipid antigen glucose monomycolate (GMM). IGRA-negative adolescents, IGRA-positive adolescents with latent tuberculosis and adults with active tuberculosis, approximately 11 per group, were compared in a South African clinical cohort. PBMC from active tuberculosis patients were archived either before standard anti-tuberculosis treatment began or within 7 days of its start. The research as a whole found: An accuracy of under 90% (AUROC around 0.91) was reached by a classifier using the diverse GMM-specific repertoire, compared with approximately 70% accuracy when GEM motif frequencies were used. Active tuberculosis TCR-alpha repertoires showed smaller mean NN-distances to GMM-specific TCRs than IGRA-negative controls, suggesting clonal expansion of these TCRs. Clinical samples were selected based on the availability of cryopreserved specimens, with adults included as active tuberculosis cases and adolescents included as controls. The smaller NN-distances in active tuberculosis patients were driven in part by shorter CDR3-alpha lengths, while the difference seen for TCR-beta was not statistically significant.

The time point label for this specimen denotes: new active TB diagnosis, blood taken before or within 7 days of starting treatment. Active tuberculosis patients were HIV-seronegative South African adults aged 18 years or older with a new diagnosis. Confirmation of active tuberculosis was obtained by positive sputum smear microscopy and/or positive M. tuberculosis culture. Immunosequencing was performed on unsorted cryopreserved PBMC, with 90,000 to 100,000 T cells per clinical donor covered on average. The immunoSEQ multiplex PCR assay was used to generate TCR libraries, with TCR-beta and/or TCR-alpha/delta assays applied to each sample. The amplified TCR libraries were sequenced on the Illumina high-throughput platform. Turning to the authors' computational methods: Clustering and dimensionality reduction were performed using pairwise TCRdist distances among GMM-specific receptors from ex vivo sorted or in vitro expanded T cells. Each clinical repertoire received a mean NN-distance score, defined as the average TCRdist to the nearest 10% of tetramer-positive reference sequences. To compute GEM TCR motif frequency, the fraction of unique TCRs matching known GEM sequences by V/J usage and CDR3 length was calculated. Linear discriminant analysis with leave-one-out cross-validation, implemented in scikit-learn, was used to classify active tuberculosis. Entries here come from immuneACCESS through TCRdb and include only in-frame sequences with V and J called. Some clones fail to appear in such tables; in the studies checked, an unresolved V gene covers under half of the shortfall, and the cause of the remainder is unknown. V and J calls and clone size are those listed in that table; D and trimming were worked out from the DNA. For this sample the table gives over 30,000 clones, of which approximately 94% were detected only once. The ten largest clones represent roughly 11% of the sample.

Per the germline V gene, MDHEN is the CDR1 and SYDVKM is the CDR2. V is cut back by 4 bases and J by 2 bases, with 17 bases in the junction unmatched. Including cysteine and phenylalanine, the CDR3 has 19 amino acids. Kept here is only the CDR3 DNA, which spans 57 bases and is read in frame from base 1. This clone showed up just a few times. The antigen this receptor binds is unknown. Base qualities are not recorded, but no much larger clone differs from it by a single base. The sequence came from an adult with tuberculosis. The chain is encoded by TRBV28 joined to TRBJ2-3, with 8 bases in between that match TRBD2. Sequenced here: PBMCs, sampled at tuberculosis diagnosis. The DNA is as follows: TGTGCCAGCAGTTCGCCCCCGCGGAGACGGGAGGGCCTCACAGATACGCAGTATTTT. Translated, this is CASSSPPRRREGLTDTQYF.